Described below is a single T cell receptor (beta chain) sequence and its context. Primers: 60 Vbeta forward and 13 Jbeta reverse. Only in-frame clones appear in the TCRdb table, and some are missing; sequencing was by immunoSEQ multiplex PCR. The table lists about 100,000 clones, roughly three quarters of them singletons. The CDR3 length is 12 residues. Germline V gives CDR1 MNHNS, CDR2 SASEGT. Trimming cost V 11 bases and J 1 base, with 11 bases left between them. This entry comes from a study of cytomegalovirus exposure and HLA in healthy donors. Study-level information: A previous analysis identified around 120 million unique TCR beta sequences derived from around 200 million T cells.

The sequence derives from a man aged 35 to 55 in good health and CMV-seronegative. What was sequenced was PBMCs. The chain carries TRBV6-1 and TRBJ1-1, with D possibly matching TRBD1 (5 bases). The chain's CDR3 is CAASQANTEAFF. CDR3 coding DNA: TGTGCCGCCTCACAGGCGAACACTGAAGCTTTCTTT.